The source of this TCR beta chain is a study of T cells in tuberculosis. Overall study context: CD1B tetramers identified T cells specific for mycobacterial lipid GMM. In South Africa, adults with active tuberculosis were compared with IGRA-negative and latently infected IGRA-positive adolescents.

Regarding the study as a whole: Shorter CDR3-alpha in active tuberculosis partly drove smaller distances. Using the GMM-specific repertoire gave nearly 90% accuracy versus roughly 70% with motifs.

Note on this clone: Its specificity is unknown.

The method was immunoSEQ multiplex PCR; TCRdb's version includes in-frame clones alone and lacks a portion of them. Among roughly 34,000 clones listed, around 97% were seen once. V dropped 4 bases and J dropped 4 bases, with 10 bases sitting between them. This CDR3 comprises 14 residues. From germline, CDR1 is MGHDK and CDR2 SYGVNS. The rearrangement links TRBV25-1 to TRBJ1-4; no definite D call. The receptor's source is a donor aged 5-35 years with latent tuberculosis or without tuberculosis infection. Material for sequencing was PBMCs. The CDR3 here is CASSATALNEKLFF. DNA of the CDR3: TGTGCCAGCAGTGCGACTGCTCTTAATGAAAAACTGTTTTTT.